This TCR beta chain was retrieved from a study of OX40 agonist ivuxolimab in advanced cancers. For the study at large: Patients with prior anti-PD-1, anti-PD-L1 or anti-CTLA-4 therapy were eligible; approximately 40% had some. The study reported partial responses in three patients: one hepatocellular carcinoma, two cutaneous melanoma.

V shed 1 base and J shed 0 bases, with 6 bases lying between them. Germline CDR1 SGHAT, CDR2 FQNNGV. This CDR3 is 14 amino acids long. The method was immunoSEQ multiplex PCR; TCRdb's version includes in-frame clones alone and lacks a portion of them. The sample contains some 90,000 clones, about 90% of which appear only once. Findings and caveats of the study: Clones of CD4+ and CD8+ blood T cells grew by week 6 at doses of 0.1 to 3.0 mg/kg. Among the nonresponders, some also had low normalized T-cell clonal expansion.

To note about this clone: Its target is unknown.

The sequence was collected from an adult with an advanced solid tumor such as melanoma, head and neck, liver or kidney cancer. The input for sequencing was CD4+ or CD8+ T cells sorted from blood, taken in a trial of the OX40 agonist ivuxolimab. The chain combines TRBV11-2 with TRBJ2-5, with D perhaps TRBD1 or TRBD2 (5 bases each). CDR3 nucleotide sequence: TGTGCCAGCAGCTTAGGGGGGTACCAAGAGACCCAGTACTTC. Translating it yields CASSLGGYQETQYF.